These T cell receptor beta chains were read from a single sample in a study of response to subunit inactivated influenza vaccine. TCRdb redid the calling of the RT-PCR reads with MiXCR, one entry per CDR3 protein. The data hold about 520,000 distinct CDR3 sequences, with 25% observed a single time. The sequencing here drew on CD4+ T cells sorted from PBMCs, taken 4 to 6 days after vaccination. The receptors here all came from a man aged 45 to 65 who received an inactivated influenza vaccine. Both conserved end residues are part of each CDR3. The D gene is left open where the match is weak. Expanded clones are given a class, and other clones once, few, many or no size at all.

v_call,clone_size,d_call,j_call,cdr3_nt,cdr3_aa
TRBV4-3,.,TRBD2,TRBJ2-2,TGCACCAGCAGCCAAGGGGAGGGGCCCGGGGAGCTGTTTTTT,CTSSQGEGPGELFF
TRBV24-1,.,.,TRBJ1-1,TGTGCCACCAAACGGGGGGGAAACACTGAAGCTTTCTTT,CATKRGGNTEAFF
TRBV4-2,.,TRBD2,TRBJ2-5,TGTGCCAGCAGCCAAAGACTAGCGGGAGGTTTCGGAGTCGTGGAGACCCAGTACTTC,CASSQRLAGGFGVVETQYF
TRBV7-9,.,.,TRBJ2-4,TGTGCCAGCAGCTTAGGGGGCCGCGACGGCGCCAAAAACATTCAGTACTTC,CASSLGGRDGAKNIQYF
TRBV11-2,.,.,TRBJ2-7,TGTGCCAGCAGCTTAAATCCCGGGCAAGGGCCCTACGAGCAGTACTTC,CASSLNPGQGPYEQYF
TRBV7-2,few,TRBD2,TRBJ2-1,TGTGCCAGCAGCTTAGCGCCTAGCGGGACGGGTGAGCAGTTCTTC,CASSLAPSGTGEQFF
TRBV6-2/TRBV6-3,.,TRBD2,TRBJ2-2,TGTGCCAGCAGGGTGGCTAGCGGGTGGTCCGGGGAGCTGTTTTTT,CASRVASGWSGELFF
TRBV5-1,.,.,TRBJ2-5,TGCGCCAGCAGCCCGGCGGCGCTAGGGGCCGAGACCCAGTACTTC,CASSPAALGAETQYF
TRBV12-3/TRBV12-4,.,.,TRBJ1-2,TGTGCCAGCAGTTCGAATGGGGCCTATGGCTACACCTTC,CASSSNGAYGYTF
TRBV4-3,.,.,TRBJ2-2,TGCGCCAGCAGCTTGAGACTTGCCGGGGAGCTGTTTTTT,CASSLRLAGELFF
TRBV20-1,few,TRBD1,TRBJ1-4,TGCAGTGCTAGGAGCAAGACAGGGGGAAGTGAAAAACTGTTTTTT,CSARSKTGGSEKLFF
TRBV12-3/TRBV12-4,.,.,TRBJ2-7,TGTGCCAGCAGTTCCGGGGCCCGATACGAGCAGTACTTC,CASSSGARYEQYF
TRBV20-1,few,TRBD1,TRBJ1-5,TGCAGTGCTACTAGACAGGGGGGCAATCAGCCCCAGCATTTT,CSATRQGGNQPQHF
TRBV7-2,.,.,TRBJ2-5,TGTGCCAGCAGCTTAATCCGGGACCAACCCATCCAGTACTTC,CASSLIRDQPIQYF
TRBV20-1,.,TRBD2,TRBJ2-7,TGCAGTGTTGCAGAGGGAGGGACCTCCTACGAGCAGTACTTC,CSVAEGGTSYEQYF
TRBV5-6,.,TRBD1,TRBJ1-2,TGTGCCAGCAGCTCTCCAGGGGGTCCAAACTATGGCTACACCTTC,CASSSPGGPNYGYTF
TRBV6-2/TRBV6-3,.,.,TRBJ2-5,TGTGCCAGCAGTACCCGACCTGGCGGGGTCCAAGAGACCCAGTACTTC,CASSTRPGGVQETQYF
TRBV9,.,TRBD1,TRBJ2-2,TGTGCCAGCAGCGTAGAGGGACAGGGTCCCGGGGAGCTGTTTTTT,CASSVEGQGPGELFF
TRBV20-1,few,.,TRBJ2-4,TGCAGTGCTAGCGGGGATTTAATAGCCAAAAACATTCAGTACTTC,CSASGDLIAKNIQYF
TRBV12-3/TRBV12-4,.,TRBD1,TRBJ2-7,TGTGCCAGCAGTGCCCGACAGGGACAGGCCGACGAGCAGTACTTC,CASSARQGQADEQYF
TRBV12-3/TRBV12-4,many,TRBD1,TRBJ2-1,TGTGCCAGCAGAACCGGGACAGGATCCTACAATGAGCAGTTCTTC,CASRTGTGSYNEQFF
TRBV6-2/TRBV6-3,.,.,TRBJ2-5,TGTGCCAGCAGTTACCTCAGGGCTGGGGCCCAGTACTTC,CASSYLRAGAQYF
TRBV11-3,few,.,TRBJ2-1,TGTGCCAGCAGCGGGAGGTGGGGGGGCAACGATGAGCAGTTCTTC,CASSGRWGGNDEQFF
TRBV20-1,.,TRBD2,TRBJ2-1,TGCAGTGCTAGAGATCGTCGGGGGGGCCTCAATGAGCAGTTCTTC,CSARDRRGGLNEQFF
TRBV12-3/TRBV12-4,few,.,TRBJ2-6,TGTGCCAGCAGTTTACCGTTAGGGTTGGGTGGGGCCAACGTCCTGACTTTC,CASSLPLGLGGANVLTF
TRBV6-2/TRBV6-3,.,.,TRBJ2-1,TGTGCCAGCAGGGGACTGGGGGGGCCCAATGAGCAGTTCTTC,CASRGLGGPNEQFF
TRBV20-1,few,TRBD2,TRBJ2-1,TGCAGTGCTGGTGGGACTAGCGCCGTCTACAATGAGCAGTTCTTC,CSAGGTSAVYNEQFF
TRBV5-1,few,TRBD2,TRBJ2-1,TGCGCCAGCAATGAGCGGGAGCGCTACAATGAGCAGTTCTTC,CASNERERYNEQFF
TRBV28,few,TRBD2,TRBJ2-3,TGTGCCAGCAGACAGGGACTAGCGAACACAGATACGCAGTATTTT,CASRQGLANTDTQYF
TRBV30,.,TRBD1,TRBJ2-7,TGTGCCTGGAGAGCCCGGGACAGAGCCTACGAGCAGTACTTC,CAWRARDRAYEQYF
TRBV7-2,few,.,TRBJ2-3,TGTGCCAGCAGCCAGGATTCCTATACGCAGTATTTT,CASSQDSYTQYF
TRBV15,.,.,TRBJ2-1,TGTGCCACCAGCAGTGGTCAGGGGAATGAGCAGTTCTTC,CATSSGQGNEQFF
TRBV11-2,.,TRBD2,TRBJ2-1,TGTGCCAGCAGCTCCCTGACTAGCGGACCCTACAATGAGCAGTTCTTC,CASSSLTSGPYNEQFF
TRBV7-8,.,.,TRBJ2-2,TGTGCCAGCAGCAGACTTACCAACACCGGGGAGCTGTTTTTT,CASSRLTNTGELFF
TRBV6-1,.,.,TRBJ2-1,TGTGCCAGCAGTCCTGAGCGGTGGAGCTCCTACAATGAGCAGTTCTTC,CASSPERWSSYNEQFF
TRBV12-3/TRBV12-4,many,.,TRBJ1-1,TGTGCCAGCAGTTTGAGGGGAACGAACACTGAAGCTTTCTTT,CASSLRGTNTEAFF
TRBV12-3/TRBV12-4,few,.,TRBJ1-2,TGTGCCAGCAGGGGGGCTGCTAACTATGGCTACACCTTC,CASRGAANYGYTF
TRBV9,.,.,TRBJ2-7,TGTGCCAGCAGCCCCTCTACGAACTACGAGCAGTACTTC,CASSPSTNYEQYF
TRBV28,.,TRBD2,TRBJ2-1,TGTGCCAGCAGAACAGCGGGGGAGCGTAGCAATGAGCAGTTCTTC,CASRTAGERSNEQFF
TRBV10-2,.,TRBD2,TRBJ2-2,TGCGCCAGCAATCCAGCGGGGATATCCGGGGAGCTGTTTTTT,CASNPAGISGELFF
TRBV20-1,.,.,TRBJ1-1,TGCAGTCCAAATCAAGCGGCAGGCCTGAACACTGAAGCTTTCTTT,CSPNQAAGLNTEAFF
TRBV18,few,.,TRBJ2-7,TGTGCCAGCTTCCGGTCAGGGTCATCCTACGAGCAGTACTTC,CASFRSGSSYEQYF
TRBV6-2/TRBV6-3,few,.,TRBJ1-5,TGTGCCAGCAGTTACCCTCGGGCAGGGAGGTCCCAGCATTTT,CASSYPRAGRSQHF
TRBV5-1,.,TRBD2,TRBJ2-1,TGCGCCAGCAGTATAGCTAGCGGGGGGGCCAATACCGGCCCCTACAATGAGCAGTTCTTC,CASSIASGGANTGPYNEQFF
TRBV5-6,.,TRBD2,TRBJ2-1,TGTGCCAGCATCAGCGGGAGCTCCTACAATGAGCAGTTCTTC,CASISGSSYNEQFF
TRBV5-1,many,.,TRBJ1-3,TGCGCCAGCAGCTTGGACGTCACTGGAAACACCATATATTTT,CASSLDVTGNTIYF
TRBV10-3,once,TRBD2,TRBJ2-5,TGTGCCATCAGCCCCAGACTAGCGGGAGGGGAGACCCAGTACTTC,CAISPRLAGGETQYF
TRBV6-5,.,.,TRBJ1-6,TGTGCCAGCAGTTACCGGAGTAATTCACCCCTCCACTTT,CASSYRSNSPLHF
TRBV20-1,.,TRBD2,TRBJ2-2,TGCAGTGCTAGAGCGACTAGCGGGAGTTACACCGGGGAGCTGTTTTTT,CSARATSGSYTGELFF
TRBV5-1,many,.,TRBJ1-1,TGCGCCAGCAGATACCAGGACAGGAACACTGAAGCTTTCTTT,CASRYQDRNTEAFF
TRBV7-9,.,.,TRBJ1-3,TGTGCCAGCAGCTTAAGCATTACCCCTGGAAACACCATATATTTT,CASSLSITPGNTIYF
TRBV5-1,.,TRBD2,TRBJ2-2,TGCGCCAGCAGCTTGGCCGTTTTAAGCGGGAGCAACACCGGGGAGCTGTTTTTT,CASSLAVLSGSNTGELFF
TRBV2,.,.,TRBJ1-1,TGTGCCAGCAGTGAAGAAGGGGGTGGCACTGAAGCTTTCTTT,CASSEEGGGTEAFF
TRBV10-3,few,TRBD1,TRBJ1-5,TGTGCCACCCGACAGGGTTTGAATCAGCCCCAGCATTTT,CATRQGLNQPQHF
TRBV12-3/TRBV12-4,.,TRBD1,TRBJ1-2,TGTGCCAGCAGTTTTTCTTCAGGGGGGAACTATGGCTACACCTTC,CASSFSSGGNYGYTF